The 22 T cell receptor beta chains below come from one sample, sequenced in a study of control samples from healthy donors and cancer patients. Assay: immunoSEQ multiplex PCR; the TCRdb copy retains only in-frame clones and omits some. The sample consists of about 55,000 clones, approximately 88% of them appearing once. Sample: blood. The receptors originated from a man aged 45-65 years in good health.

This chain links TRBV2 with TRBJ2-1; 11 bases align to TRBD2. The germline gives CDR1 SNHLY, CDR2 FYNNEI. This CDR3 spans 15 amino acids. V lost 3 bases to trimming and J lost 6 bases; unmatched junction nucleotides: 4. CDR3 nucleotides: TGTGCCAGCAGTGATAAACTAGCGGGAGCCAATGAGCAGTTCTTC. Translated, it gives CASSDKLAGANEQFF.

V and J are TRBV7-9 and TRBJ2-1, with D uncertain. In germline, CDR1 is SEHNR, CDR2 FQNEAQ (reference sequence). The V and J ends lost 3 bases and 5 bases respectively, with 5 bases between them. The CDR3 runs 12 residues. The CDR3 spells CASSFLNNEQFF. The CDR3 DNA follows: TGTGCCAGCAGCTTTCTTAACAATGAGCAGTTCTTC.

The gene calls are TRBV5-4 and TRBJ2-2; 9 bases fit TRBD1. The CDR3 spans 12 residues. The germline V gene encodes CDR1 SGHNT and CDR2 YYREEE (reference sequence). CDR3 sequence: CAWTGESGELFF. CDR3 DNA sequence: TGTGCGTGGACAGGGGAATCCGGGGAGCTGTTTTTT.

The chain is built from TRBV2 and TRBJ2-5, with 12 positions matching TRBD2. CDR1 and CDR2 from the germline V gene are SNHLY and FYNNEI. The V gene end was trimmed by 7 bases and the J gene end by 3 bases; junction bases not matched to a gene: 3. The CDR3 has 14 amino acids. CDR3 coding DNA: TGTGCCAGCACCCTAGCGGGAGGGGAAGAGACCCAGTACTTC. Its protein is CASTLAGGEETQYF. Full variable domain (rest looked up from reference TRBV2 and TRBJ2-5): EPEVTQTPSHQVTQMGQEVILRCVPISNHLYFYWYRQILGQKVEFLVSFYNNEISEKSEIFDDQFSVERPDGSNFTLKIRSTKLEDSAMYFCASTLAGGEETQYFGPGTRLLVL.

This clone was counted only a few times. The rearrangement uses TRBV5-6 and TRBJ1-5; TRBD1 matches 7 bases. The CDR3 is 15 amino acids. Trimming removed 4 bases from V and 4 bases from J; junction bases left unmatched: 8. Germline CDR1 reads SGHDT; CDR2 reads YYEEEE. CDR3 in amino acids: CASSLRGLGNQPQHF. Here the CDR3 DNA reads TGTGCCAGCAGCCTCAGGGGGTTGGGGAATCAGCCCCAGCATTTT.

This chain links TRBV7-2 with TRBJ2-2; perhaps D is TRBD1 or TRBD2 (5 bases each). V was cut by 0 bases and J by 4 bases, with 12 bases left in between. CDR1 and CDR2 (germline): SGHTA, FQGNSA. CDR3 size: 16 residues. The CDR3 DNA is TGTGCCAGCAGCTTAGCCCCCGGTGGGGGCACCGGGGAGCTGTTTTTT. It is translated as CASSLAPGGGTGELFF.

This rearrangement joins TRBV7-9 to TRBJ2-1; 7 bases line up with TRBD1. V lost 1 base, J lost 1 base, and 7 bases stayed unmatched. The CDR3 spans 17 residues. Germline assignment: CDR1 SEHNR and CDR2 FQNEAQ (reference sequence). The DNA for the CDR3 is TGTGCCAGCAGCTTAGGGGGGACAGAAGCTTCCTACAATGAGCAGTTCTTC. Residues: CASSLGGTEASYNEQFF.

CDR3: CATVGGLAGENTGELFF. Here the CDR3 DNA reads TGTGCCACCGTGGGGGGACTAGCGGGAGAGAACACCGGGGAGCTGTTTTTT. This rearrangement joins TRBV2 to TRBJ2-2; 14 positions agree with TRBD2. Trimming took 10 bases from V and 1 from J; bases not matched to a gene: 8. The CDR3 loop spans 17 amino acids. CDR1 is SNHLY and CDR2 is FYNNEI in the germline V gene.

This chain connects TRBV15 to TRBJ2-5; D gene ambiguous. CDR3 length: 14 residues. Germline CDR1 LNHNV, CDR2 YYDKDF (reference sequence). V lost 0 bases, J lost 1 base, and 6 bases lay in between. This CDR3 is CATSRDPFQETQYF. The CDR3 nucleotides read TGTGCCACCAGCAGAGATCCTTTCCAAGAGACCCAGTACTTC.

V is TRBV18 and J is TRBJ1-1; D is ambiguous. V lost 0 bases and J 4 bases, leaving 12 bases between the germline ends. This CDR3 region has 15 residues. Germline V gene data show CDR1 as KGHSH and CDR2 as LQKENI. The CDR3 protein is CASSPPGLEGTEAFF. CDR3 sequence (DNA): TGTGCCAGCTCACCACCCGGACTGGAGGGCACTGAAGCTTTCTTT.

This clone was seen only a few times. V is TRBV5-4 and J is TRBJ2-2; no clear D. The V and J ends lost 4 bases and 0 bases respectively, with 4 bases between them. CDR3 length: 13 residues. Germline loops: CDR1 SGHNT, CDR2 YYREEE (reference sequence). This CDR3 reads CASSPSNTGELFF. The CDR3 DNA sequence: TGTGCCAGCAGCCCCTCGAACACCGGGGAGCTGTTTTTT.

The chain recombines TRBV24-1 with TRBJ2-5, with TRBD1 matching 7 bases. CDR1 and CDR2 (germline): KGHDR, SFDVKD. Germline trimming cut 4 bases from V and 1 base from J; bases unmatched to any gene: 5. CDR3 length: 15 amino acids. The CDR3 loop reads CATSDRDRAQETQYF. As DNA, the CDR3 is TGTGCCACCAGTGACAGAGACAGGGCCCAAGAGACCCAGTACTTC.

The gene calls are TRBV20-1 and TRBJ1-2; no clear D. The length of the CDR3 is 11 residues. Germline-derived CDR1 and CDR2 are DFQATT and SNEGSKA (reference sequence). CDR3 DNA sequence: TGCAGCGCCGGGTCCGGCTATGGCTACACCTTC. Its protein is CSAGSGYGYTF.

The V gene is TRBV5-1, the J gene TRBJ2-5, with D possibly being TRBD1 (6 bases). The CDR3 consists of 14 residues. The V end lost 0 bases, the J end lost 3 bases, and 9 bases lay between the germline ends. In germline, CDR1 is SGHRS, CDR2 YFSETQ. The chain's CDR3 is CASSLASGEETQYF. The DNA of the CDR3 is TGCGCCAGCAGCTTGGCCTCAGGGGAAGAGACCCAGTACTTC.

The chain recombines TRBV28 with TRBJ2-6; 15 bases agree with TRBD2. The CDR3 sequence is 21 residues long. Looked up from germline, CDR1 is MDHEN and CDR2 is SYDVKM. J lost 3 bases, V lost 1 base, and 10 bases had no gene match. The DNA of the CDR3 is TGTGCCAGCAGTTTATATAGTTTTCGGGGACTAGCGGGAGGTGGGGCCAACGTCCTGACTTTC. It translates to CASSLYSFRGLAGGGANVLTF.

This chain uses TRBV10-3 with TRBJ2-1; maybe TRBD1 (6 bases). The CDR3 totals 13 residues. Trimming shortened V by 4 bases and J by 6 bases, and 10 bases separated the two germline ends. Per the germline V gene, CDR1 is ENHRY and CDR2 is SYGVKD. The CDR3 coding sequence is TGTGCCATCAGTGGGGTGGGGGCCAATGAGCAGTTCTTC. Translated: CAISGVGANEQFF.

The rearrangement links TRBV18 to TRBJ1-4; possible D gene TRBD1, 5 bases. The CDR3 consists of 12 residues. Germline V gene sequence: CDR1 KGHSH, CDR2 LQKENI. V was clipped by 5 bases and J by 8 bases, with 9 bases between them. The CDR3 DNA reads TGTGCCAGCTCAGGGGGGGACGAAAAACTGTTTTTT. It specifies CASSGGDEKLFF.

The chain joins TRBV6-5 to TRBJ1-1; the D is unclear. V gave up 7 bases and J gave up 6 bases, with 9 bases separating them. Germline lookup yields CDR1 MNHEY and CDR2 SVGAGI. The CDR3 runs to 11 residues. This chain's CDR3 is CASNRMAEAFF. The CDR3 nucleotides are TGTGCCAGCAATAGGATGGCTGAAGCTTTCTTT.

This chain connects TRBV19 to TRBJ2-5, with 13 bases fitting TRBD2. The trim removed 4 bases at V and 5 bases at J, leaving 7 bases unmatched. The CDR3 spans 16 residues. The germline CDR1 and CDR2 sequences are LNHDA and SQIVND (reference sequence). This CDR3 is CASSSPGLAGTETQYF. The CDR3, as DNA: TGTGCCAGTAGTAGTCCGGGACTAGCGGGAACTGAGACCCAGTACTTC.

The chain has TRBV11-2 and TRBJ1-4; no firm D call. The germline V gene encodes CDR1 SGHAT and CDR2 FQNNGV. The CDR3 is 13 amino acids. The ends were cut back, 1 base at V and 7 bases at J, with 7 bases in the middle. The CDR3 DNA follows: TGTGCCAGCAGCTTAGGGTTTAGTGAAAAACTGTTTTTT. Its protein is CASSLGFSEKLFF.

The gene calls are TRBV28 and TRBJ1-1, with a weak D call TRBD1 (6 bases). This CDR3 has 15 residues. V lost 3 bases to trimming and J lost 5 bases, with 16 bases between them. Germline V gene data show CDR1 as MDHEN and CDR2 as SYDVKM. The chain's CDR3 is CASSLGVWGRTEAFF. In DNA form, the CDR3 reads TGTGCCAGCAGTTTGGGGGTCTGGGGGCGAACTGAAGCTTTCTTT.

The J gene is TRBJ2-7, the V gene TRBV6-1; D might be TRBD1 (6 bases). In germline, CDR1 is MNHNS, CDR2 SASEGT. V lost 1 base and J 3 bases, leaving 7 bases between the germline ends. CDR3 length: 13 amino acids. The CDR3 DNA reads TGTGCCAGCAGTGAAGGGGGGCGCTACGAGCAGTACTTC. Translated, it gives CASSEGGRYEQYF.